This is a list of T cell receptor beta chains from one sample in a study of CD8+CD57+ T cells in acquired aplastic anemia. Via MiXCR, TCRdb re-called the reads, giving one row per CDR3 protein. The data show approximately 59,000 distinct CDR3 sequences, with around 50% seen just once and less than 20% held by the top ten. Sequencing was done on a sample of sorted CD4+, CD8+, or CD8+CD57+ T cells (not recorded which) from PBMCs. Every receptor here comes from a human donor with aplastic anemia. The conserved cysteine and the conserved F or W are not part of the CDR3 here.

j_call v_call cdr3_aa
TRBJ1-2 TRBV24-1 ATSEYGTGGFYGYT
TRBJ1-4 TRBV4-3 ASSQDHWALREKLF
TRBJ1-1 TRBV20-1 SARDTNTEAF
TRBJ1-3 TRBV9 ASSVDIGNTIY
TRBJ2-1 TRBV20-1 SARDTGFQGNEQF
TRBJ2-2 TRBV4-1 ASSQEVGAGGELF
TRBJ2-3 TRBV7-6 ASSLDVGGTDTQY
TRBJ2-5 TRBV7-9 ASSFDYEETQY
TRBJ2-4 TRBV9 ASSVGVAKNIQY
TRBJ1-6 TRBV19 ASLDSPFGPLH
TRBJ2-1 TRBV6-2/TRBV6-3 ASTRYSLDGPNEQF
TRBJ1-1 TRBV10-3 ATIAPGQVAF
TRBJ1-4 TRBV6-1 ASSRLGQAGGKLF
TRBJ2-7 TRBV7-8 ASRGDGYEQY
TRBJ2-7 TRBV19 ASSIVAGGSYEQY
TRBJ1-6 TRBV19 ASNNRGQGSPPLH
TRBJ1-2 TRBV20-1 SARDPVEYYGYT
TRBJ2-3 TRBV7-6 ASSSSGTGVADTQY
TRBJ1-2 TRBV11-2 ASSIYLCSVTGTVYGYT
TRBJ1-5 TRBV29-1 SVAAGTVNQPQH
TRBJ2-7 TRBV7-6 ASSLPGLYEQY
TRBJ2-5 TRBV7-9 ASTQRLMETQY
TRBJ1-2 TRBV9 ASSATNGRGYT
TRBJ1-4 TRBV10-2 ASRATATNEKLF
TRBJ2-5 TRBV6-1 ASSVATRQETQY
TRBJ2-2 TRBV11-1 ASSLTSVANTGELF
TRBJ1-3 TRBV29-1 SVEDRGQLNTIY
TRBJ1-2 TRBV15 ATRGSGGDGYT
TRBJ2-5 TRBV2 AILLRGQETQY
TRBJ2-1 TRBV2 ASSEGAGAEYNEQF
TRBJ1-1 TRBV10-1 ASSEYRQGVEAF
TRBJ2-4 TRBV19 ASNAPDRGDIQY
TRBJ1-5 TRBV18 ASSPENSNQPQH
TRBJ2-7 TRBV7-9 ASRGHRVEQY
TRBJ1-2 TRBV25-1 ASSDWTQSYGYT
TRBJ2-2 TRBV10-3 AISEPSGRGELF
TRBJ2-7 TRBV19 ASSTGSPYEQY
TRBJ1-4 TRBV5-8 ASSSWTGANEKLF
TRBJ2-5 TRBV10-2 ASAHGKETQY
TRBJ1-6 TRBV10-3 AIREDSFNSPLH
TRBJ1-6 TRBV19 ASSLRDRGNSPLH
TRBJ1-1 TRBV13 ASSLGVGTEGGQITEAF
TRBJ2-2 TRBV2 ASGLGGGELF
TRBJ1-2 TRBV20-1 SASETQGGYGYT
TRBJ1-2 TRBV7-2 ASSTEGGYT
TRBJ2-7 TRBV19 ARAGLNITYEQY
TRBJ1-1 TRBV19 ASSINDPRNTEAF
TRBJ2-3 TRBV20-1 STPRGRANTQY